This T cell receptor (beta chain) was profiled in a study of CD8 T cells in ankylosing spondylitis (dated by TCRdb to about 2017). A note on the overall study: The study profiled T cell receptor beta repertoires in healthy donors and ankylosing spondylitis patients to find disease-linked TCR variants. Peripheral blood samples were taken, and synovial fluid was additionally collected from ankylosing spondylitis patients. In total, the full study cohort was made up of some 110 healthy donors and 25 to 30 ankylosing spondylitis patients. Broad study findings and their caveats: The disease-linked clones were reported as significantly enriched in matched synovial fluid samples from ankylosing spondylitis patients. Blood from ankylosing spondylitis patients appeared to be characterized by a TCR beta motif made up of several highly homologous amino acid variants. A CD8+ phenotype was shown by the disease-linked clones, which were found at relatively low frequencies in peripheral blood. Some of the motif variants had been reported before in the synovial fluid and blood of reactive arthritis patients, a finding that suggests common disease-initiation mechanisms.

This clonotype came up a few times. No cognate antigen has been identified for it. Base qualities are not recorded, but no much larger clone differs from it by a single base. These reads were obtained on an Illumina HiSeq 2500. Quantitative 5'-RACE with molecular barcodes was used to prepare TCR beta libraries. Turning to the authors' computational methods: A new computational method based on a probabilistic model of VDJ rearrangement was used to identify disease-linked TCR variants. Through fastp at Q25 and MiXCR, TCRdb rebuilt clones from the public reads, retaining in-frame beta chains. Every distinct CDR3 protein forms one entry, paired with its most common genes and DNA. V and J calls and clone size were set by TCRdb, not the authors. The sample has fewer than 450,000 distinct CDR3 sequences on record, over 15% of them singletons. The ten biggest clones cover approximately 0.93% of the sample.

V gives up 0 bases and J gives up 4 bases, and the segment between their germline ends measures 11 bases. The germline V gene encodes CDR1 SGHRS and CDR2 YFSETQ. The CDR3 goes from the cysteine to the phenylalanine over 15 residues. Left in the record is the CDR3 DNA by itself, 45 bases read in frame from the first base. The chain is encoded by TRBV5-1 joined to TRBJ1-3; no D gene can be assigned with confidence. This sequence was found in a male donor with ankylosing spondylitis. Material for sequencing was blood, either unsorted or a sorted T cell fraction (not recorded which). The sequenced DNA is TGCGCCAGCAGCTTGGCTCGCGACCCAGGAAACACCATATATTTT. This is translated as CASSLARDPGNTIYF.